This TCR beta chain was recovered during a study of breast tumors, draining lymph nodes, adjacent tissues. Findings and caveats of the study: Compared with lymph nodes, tumors were less diverse; compared with nontumor tissue, more. The data were judged consistent with most tumor T cells coming from lymph node and expanding in tumor. The lymph node origin of tumor T cells was framed as consistent with a hypothesis, not demonstrated. Luminal-like breast cancer showed significantly higher tumor–nontumor repertoire similarity than basal-like.

TCRdb reprocessed the multiplex PCR reads with MiXCR, giving one entry per CDR3 protein. The table lists under 80,000 distinct CDR3 sequences, roughly two fifths of them singletons. Germline V gene data show CDR1 as SGDLS and CDR2 as YYNGEE. This CDR3 has 18 amino acids. Note on this clonotype: Its matching antigen is unknown. The germline gene is not matched at one end of the junction; a read error may be the cause.

The rearrangement uses TRBV9 and TRBJ2-1; the D call may be TRBD1 or TRBD2 (5 bases each). This clonotype originated in a female donor with breast cancer. Some clones in this sample may be carry-over from other donors' samples. Sequenced: breast tumor tissue. This chain's CDR3 is CASSVAIEGIGSSNERFF. The CDR3 DNA reads as TGTGCCAGCAGCGTAGCTATAGAGGGGATTGGGTCCTCCAATGAGCGGTTCTTC.